This T cell receptor beta chain was profiled in a study of shared clonotypes between healthy human individuals. Clones were read by immunoSEQ multiplex PCR, and TCRdb kept only the in-frame ones, dropping some. Among 950,000 to 1,300,000 clones listed, around 74% were seen once. This CDR3 is 13 amino acids long. Germline loops: CDR1 GTSNPN, CDR2 SVGIG (reference sequence). V lost 0 bases and J 3 bases, leaving 8 bases between the germline ends. The chain combines TRBV30 with TRBJ1-1; weak D call: TRBD1 (6 bases). The source of this sequence is a man younger than 35 in good health. The sequenced sample was memory CD4+ T cells sorted from blood. The sample's subset: CD45RA-negative fraction. The CDR3 is CAWSVNRDTEAFF. The DNA for the CDR3 is TGTGCCTGGAGTGTGAACAGGGACACTGAAGCTTTCTTT. Using reference TRBV30 and TRBJ1-1 for the parts outside the CDR3, the full variable domain is SQTIHQWPATLVQPVGSPLSLECTVEGTSNPNLYWYRQAAGRGLQLLFYSVGIGQISSEVPQNLSASRPQDRQFILSSKKLLLSDSGFYLCAWSVNRDTEAFFGQGTRLTVV.